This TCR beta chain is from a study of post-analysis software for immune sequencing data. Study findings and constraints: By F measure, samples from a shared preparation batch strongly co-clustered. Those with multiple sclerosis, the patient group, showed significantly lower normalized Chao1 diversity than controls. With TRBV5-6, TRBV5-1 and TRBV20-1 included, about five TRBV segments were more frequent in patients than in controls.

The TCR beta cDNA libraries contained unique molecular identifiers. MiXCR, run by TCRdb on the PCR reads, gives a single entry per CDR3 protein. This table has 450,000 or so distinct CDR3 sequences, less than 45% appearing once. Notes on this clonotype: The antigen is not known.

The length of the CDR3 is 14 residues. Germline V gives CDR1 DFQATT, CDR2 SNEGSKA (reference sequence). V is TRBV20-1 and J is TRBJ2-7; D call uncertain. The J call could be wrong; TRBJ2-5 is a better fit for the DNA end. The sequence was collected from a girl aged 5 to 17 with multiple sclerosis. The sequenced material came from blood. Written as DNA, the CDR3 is TGCAGTGCGCCACCACACAACCTGGGGGAGACCCAGTACTTC. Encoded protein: CSAPPHNLGETQYF.